One sample yielded the 27 T cell receptor beta chains listed below, sequenced in a study of a mutant IDH1 vaccine in newly diagnosed glioma. No antigen has been identified for these receptors. Method: immunoSEQ multiplex PCR; TCRdb's copy keeps in-frame clones and lacks some. Of some 87,000 clones listed, 75% to 85% are singletons. Time point defined: week 47, end of study. Each dose of the vaccine consisted of 300 ug of mutant IDH1 20-mer peptide, with topical imiquimod. The sequencing used PBMCs, collected from a glioma patient whose treatment included an IDH1 peptide vaccine. Receptor source: a man aged 35 to 55 with glioma.

V usage is TRBV4-1 and J usage is TRBJ2-5, with 9 nucleotides matching TRBD2. Germline CDR1 MGHRA, CDR2 YSYEKL. The CDR3 runs 15 residues. Unmatched junction bases numbered 5, after V lost 4 bases and J lost 2 bases. CDR3 amino acids: CASSLGTSRQETQYF. In DNA, the CDR3 is TGCGCCAGCAGCCTCGGGACTAGCAGGCAAGAGACCCAGTACTTC.

V and J are TRBV4-1 and TRBJ2-7; D ambiguous. V was trimmed by 1 base and J by 3 bases, leaving 13 bases between them. The germline V gene encodes CDR1 MGHRA and CDR2 YSYEKL. The CDR3 totals 15 residues. The CDR3 region has the DNA TGCGCCAGCAGCCAAGGAACAGCCTCCGTCTACGAGCAGTACTTC. This encodes CASSQGTASVYEQYF.

CDR3 in DNA: TGTGCCAGCACCTCAGGTGAAAAACTGTTTTTT. Protein: CASTSGEKLFF. The genes are TRBV7-6 and TRBJ1-4, with unresolved D. CDR1 SGHVS and CDR2 FNYEAQ come from the germline V gene. CDR3 size: 11 residues. V was shortened by 7 bases and J by 7 bases, with 7 bases between the two germline ends.

CDR3 DNA sequence: TGTGCCAGCAGCTTGGACAGGGCCAACACCGGGGAGCTGTTTTTT. Its translation: CASSLDRANTGELFF. The genes are TRBV5-4 and TRBJ2-2; D perhaps matches TRBD1 (6 bases). The V gene's germline CDR1 is SGHNT and CDR2 YYREEE (reference sequence). CDR3 length: 15 amino acids. V was shortened by 0 bases and J by 2 bases, with 8 bases between the two germline ends.

This rearrangement joins TRBV19 to TRBJ1-4; D gene unclear. The V end lost 7 bases, the J end lost 8 bases, and 11 bases lay between the germline ends. In germline, CDR1 is LNHDA, CDR2 SQIVND (reference sequence). This CDR3 has 12 amino acids. This CDR3 is CASNLPAEKLFF. The DNA of the CDR3 is TGTGCCAGTAATTTACCCGCGGAAAAACTGTTTTTT.

The chain links TRBV6-1 to TRBJ1-5, with TRBD1 matching 9 bases. In germline, CDR1 is MNHNS, CDR2 SASEGT. The length of the CDR3 is 15 residues. V lost 8 bases to trimming and J lost 7 bases; unmatched junction nucleotides: 12. The CDR3 loop reads CASGLKDRGSQPQHF. CDR3 DNA: TGTGCCAGCGGGCTAAAGGACAGGGGAAGCCAGCCCCAGCATTTT.

The chain couples TRBV7-2 to TRBJ2-1, with 7 bases identical to TRBD2. Germline CDR1 and CDR2: SGHTA and FQGNSA. The V and J ends lost 3 bases and 5 bases, in that order; junction bases with no gene match: 16. CDR3 size: 18 residues. This CDR3 reads CASSLVPGLAVGNNEQFF. The CDR3 nucleotides read TGTGCCAGCAGCTTGGTGCCCGGGCTAGCGGTGGGAAACAATGAGCAGTTCTTC.

V and J are TRBV6-5 and TRBJ1-5; D is perhaps TRBD1 (5 bases). CDR1 and CDR2 (germline): MNHEY, SVGAGI. The CDR3 runs to 13 residues. The V end lost 8 bases, the J end lost 13 bases, and 21 bases lay between the germline ends. Here the CDR3 reads CASEKRGLQGQHF. The CDR3 nucleotides read TGTGCCAGCGAGAAAAGGGGACTTCAGGGACAGCATTTT.

The chain has TRBV27 and TRBJ2-1, with D possibly TRBD2 on 7 matching bases. The CDR3 is 17 amino acids. From germline, CDR1 is MNHEY and CDR2 SMNVEV (reference sequence). V was pared by 0 bases and J by 9 bases, with 21 bases between. This CDR3 reads CASSLSGGQLVVGEQFF. In DNA form, the CDR3 reads TGTGCCAGCAGTTTATCCGGGGGGCAATTGGTTGTGGGTGAGCAGTTCTTC.

This clone has just one count. The chain links TRBV19 to TRBJ2-1; TRBD1 agrees at 9 bases. CDR3 size: 14 residues. J was trimmed by 5 bases and V by 5 bases; bases with no gene match: 4. Germline V gene sequence: CDR1 LNHDA, CDR2 SQIVND (reference sequence). As DNA, the CDR3 is TGTGCCAGTAGTCCCGGGACAGGGCACAATGAGCAGTTCTTC. Translating gives CASSPGTGHNEQFF.

The chain employs TRBV7-2 and TRBJ2-7, with a weak D call TRBD2 (5 bases). CDR3 length equals 15 residues. The V gene's germline CDR1 is SGHTA and CDR2 FQGNSA. Deletions cut 2 bases from V and 3 bases from J, with 14 bases between. The CDR3 loop reads CASSLKRAGNYEQYF. The CDR3, as DNA: TGTGCCAGCAGCTTAAAGAGGGCAGGAAACTACGAGCAGTACTTC.

This sequence joins TRBV4-1 and TRBJ2-5; either TRBD1 or TRBD2 may supply D (6 bases each). CDR1 MGHRA and CDR2 YSYEKL come from the germline V gene. The V gene lost 1 base and the J gene lost 1 base, with 13 bases spanning the gap. The CDR3 contains 16 residues. CDR3 region: CASSQVGGSVQETQYF. CDR3 DNA sequence: TGCGCCAGCAGCCAAGTGGGGGGCTCGGTCCAAGAGACCCAGTACTTC.

This chain links TRBV29-1 with TRBJ1-5; TRBD1 matches at 7 bases. J was trimmed by 0 bases and V by 8 bases; bases with no gene match: 13. Germline V gene sequence: CDR1 SQVTM, CDR2 ANQGSEA. This CDR3 contains 16 residues. In nucleotides, the CDR3 is TGCAGCCCTCACCAGGGGGTAAAAGCTAGCAATCAGCCCCAGCATTTT. This translates into CSPHQGVKASNQPQHF.

The genes are TRBV4-2 and TRBJ2-5; 11 bases agree with TRBD2. The germline V gene has CDR1 LGHNA and CDR2 YNFKEQ. This CDR3 comprises 18 residues. V shed 0 bases and J 5 bases; nucleotides not matched to a gene: 11. The CDR3 spells CASSQDRLAGGMEETQYF. As DNA, the CDR3 is TGTGCCAGCAGCCAAGATCGCCTAGCGGGGGGTATGGAGGAGACCCAGTACTTC.

V is TRBV15 and J is TRBJ2-3; TRBD1 matches at 7 bases. Per germline, CDR1 LNHNV and CDR2 YYDKDF (reference sequence). Trimming cost V 7 bases and J 1 base; bases outside gene matches: 8. This CDR3 contains 15 residues. This chain's CDR3 is CATTQGDGGTDTQYF. In DNA, the CDR3 is TGTGCCACCACTCAGGGGGACGGGGGCACAGATACGCAGTATTTT.

A single count supports this clone. The chain uses TRBV7-3 and TRBJ2-7; D is ambiguous. This CDR3 spans 13 amino acids. The V end lost 8 bases, the J end lost 6 bases, and 17 bases lay between the germline ends. The V gene's germline CDR1 is SGHTA and CDR2 FQGTGA. The CDR3 region is CASGVDPGAEQYF. As DNA, the CDR3 is TGTGCCAGCGGCGTGGACCCCGGCGCCGAGCAGTACTTC.

The gene calls are TRBV7-6 and TRBJ1-2; 8 bases fit TRBD1. The V gene's germline CDR1 is SGHVS and CDR2 FNYEAQ. The junction had 5 bases not matched to a gene; V was cut back by 4 bases and J by 4 bases. The CDR3 consists of 14 residues. The CDR3 sequence is CASSSYRGGYGYTF. The DNA of the CDR3 is TGTGCCAGCAGCTCTTACAGGGGGGGCTATGGCTACACCTTC.

This chain uses TRBV7-2 with TRBJ2-1, with TRBD1 matching 11 bases. V lost 0 bases, J lost 3 bases, and 7 bases stayed unmatched. Germline values: CDR1 SGHTA, CDR2 FQGNSA. CDR3 length equals 18 residues. CDR3 amino acids: CASSLAASGTGGYNEQFF. As DNA, the CDR3 is TGTGCCAGCAGCTTAGCAGCCTCCGGGACAGGGGGCTACAATGAGCAGTTCTTC.

This sequence joins TRBV30 and TRBJ2-7; D gene ambiguous. V was trimmed by 3 bases and J by 3 bases, leaving 12 bases between them. The CDR3 is made up of 13 amino acids. Looked up from germline, CDR1 is GTSNPN and CDR2 is SVGIG (reference sequence). The CDR3 region is CAWSRERVYEQYF. Here the CDR3 DNA reads TGTGCCTGGAGCCGCGAAAGGGTCTACGAGCAGTACTTC.

The rearrangement uses TRBV18 and TRBJ1-4; D is uncertain. The germline V gene encodes CDR1 KGHSH and CDR2 LQKENI. The CDR3 totals 14 residues. V dropped 2 bases and J dropped 8 bases, with 12 bases sitting between them. CDR3 sequence (DNA): TGTGCCAGCTCACCAAGACTCTCCAAAGAAAAACTGTTTTTT. This codes for CASSPRLSKEKLFF.

This clone has a single count. V gene TRBV11-3 combines with J gene TRBJ2-7; D uncertain. The CDR3 is made up of 11 amino acids. V shed 5 bases and J shed 6 bases, with 8 bases lying between them. From germline, CDR1 is SGHNT and CDR2 YENEEA. The CDR3 sequence is CASSGRGEQYF. CDR3 in DNA: TGTGCCAGCAGCGGACGAGGCGAGCAGTACTTC.

The chain employs TRBV5-6 and TRBJ2-5; 9 bases match TRBD1. Germline-derived CDR1 and CDR2 are SGHDT and YYEEEE. The CDR3 is 14 amino acids. The junction had 3 bases not matched to a gene; V was cut back by 2 bases and J by 4 bases. DNA for the CDR3: TGTGCCAGCAGCTTACGGACAGGGGTAGAGACCCAGTACTTC. Protein product: CASSLRTGVETQYF. The full variable domain, rest sourced from reference TRBV5-6 and TRBJ2-5, is DAGVTQSPTHLIKTRGQQVTLRCSPKSGHDTVSWYQQALGQGPQFIFQYYEEEERQRGNFPDRFSGHQFPNYSSELNVNALLLGDSALYLCASSLRTGVETQYFGPGTRLLVL.

V is TRBV15 and J is TRBJ2-5; D call uncertain. CDR3 length equals 13 residues. Per the germline V gene, CDR1 is LNHNV and CDR2 is YYDKDF (reference sequence). Trimming removed 8 bases at V and 2 bases at J, with 12 bases between. CDR3: CATATTIQETQYF. Here the CDR3 DNA reads TGTGCCACCGCAACGACGATTCAAGAGACCCAGTACTTC. Together with reference TRBV15 and TRBJ2-5, the CDR3 gives the full variable domain: DAMVIQNPRYQVTQFGKPVTLSCSQTLNHNVMYWYQQKSSQAPKLLFHYYDKDFNNEADTPDNFQSRRPNTSFCFLDIRSPGLGDTAMYLCATATTIQETQYFGPGTRLLVL.

The chain joins TRBV7-8 to TRBJ1-4; D gene ambiguous. This CDR3 comprises 16 residues. Germline-derived CDR1 and CDR2 are SGHVS and FQNEAQ. With 1 base removed from V and 2 bases from J, the gap between germline ends came to 11 bases. The CDR3 protein is CASSLGAGLTNEKLFF. The CDR3 coding sequence is TGTGCCAGCAGCTTAGGGGCAGGTTTGACTAATGAAAAACTGTTTTTT.

V gene TRBV11-2 combines with J gene TRBJ1-6, with TRBD1 as a possible D gene (5 bases). Germline assignment: CDR1 SGHAT and CDR2 FQNNGV. This CDR3 spans 16 amino acids. V was shortened by 3 bases and J by 7 bases, with 16 bases between the two germline ends. This CDR3 is CASSLLPGPLNSPLHF. CDR3 sequence (DNA): TGTGCCAGCAGCTTGCTGCCGGGGCCCCTCAATTCACCCCTCCACTTT.

This rearrangement joins TRBV7-2 to TRBJ2-5; D is unclear. The V and J ends lost 6 bases and 1 base respectively, with 18 bases between them. This CDR3 has 16 residues. Germline V gives CDR1 SGHTA, CDR2 FQGNSA. The CDR3 here is CASRHSVSGRQETQYF. The CDR3 bases are TGTGCCAGCAGACATTCGGTGTCTGGCCGCCAAGAGACCCAGTACTTC. Combining the CDR3 with reference TRBV7-2 and TRBJ2-5 gives the whole variable domain GAGVSQSPSNKVTEKGKDVELRCDPISGHTALYWYRQSLGQGLEFLIYFQGNSAPDKSGLPSDRFSAERTGGSVSTLTIQRTQQEDSAVYLCASRHSVSGRQETQYFGPGTRLLVL.

The rearrangement links TRBV6-1 to TRBJ2-7; D remains unclear. Trimming took 5 bases from V and 2 from J, leaving 7 bases between them. Germline values: CDR1 MNHNS, CDR2 SASEGT. CDR3 length: 12 amino acids. CDR3 in DNA: TGTGCCAGCAGTACGCAGACCTACGAGCAGTACTTC. It specifies CASSTQTYEQYF.